The source of this TCR beta chain is a study of CD8+ T cells in alopecia areata. About the research overall: Tofacitinib was taken orally by treated patients, and the dose was 5 to 10 mg twice daily. General study findings and limits: Compared with normal scalp, lesional scalp had higher clonality and more expanded CD8+ clones. Among the cells sequenced in scalp samples are also the resident alphabeta T cells of normal skin.

Samples from alopecia areata patients were lesional scalp punch biopsies and peripheral blood. A remark on this clone: No antigen is known for it.

Unmatched junction bases numbered 33, after V lost 4 bases and J lost 5 bases. CDR3 length: 23 residues. In germline, CDR1 is SGDLS, CDR2 YYNGEE. Extracted from the samples, RNA was reverse transcribed into cDNA to serve as the sequencing template. Sequencing was performed with immunoSEQ multiplex PCR; in TCRdb, only in-frame clones are kept and a portion is missing. This table has 7,500 to 8,500 clones, roughly 55% appearing once. V gene TRBV9 combines with J gene TRBJ2-5; 9 nucleotides agree with TRBD2. The source is a human donor with alopecia areata. The sample consisted of skin, taken at week 0. The CDR3 here is CASSPSFKYPGGSSGRPGETQYF. The CDR3, as DNA: TGTGCCAGCAGCCCCTCCTTCAAATACCCGGGAGGCAGTAGCGGGAGACCCGGGGAGACCCAGTACTTC.